This T cell receptor (beta chain) was obtained from a study of glioma-infiltrating T cells after dendritic cell vaccination. The time point is: after dendritic cell vaccination, including at tumor progression/relapse. Clones were sequenced by immunoSEQ multiplex PCR, and TCRdb holds only the in-frame ones, with some missing. Among 90,000 or so clones, more than 80% were seen once, and the ten largest hold approximately 2.1%. CDR3 size: 16 residues. Germline V gene lookup returns CDR1 LGHNA and CDR2 YNFKEQ. Deletions cut 1 base from V and 3 bases from J, with 14 bases between. The receptor was isolated from a human donor with glioblastoma. This sequence joins TRBV4-2 and TRBJ2-3, with D perhaps TRBD2 (6 bases). This material consisted of blood, taken after dendritic cell vaccination. CDR3 amino acids: CASSQGRLGRTDTQYF. The DNA for the CDR3 is TGTGCCAGCAGCCAAGGGAGACTAGGACGTACAGATACGCAGTATTTT.